This TCR beta chain was sequenced during a study of OX40 agonist ivuxolimab in advanced cancers. Whole-study context: Ivuxolimab doses were 0.01, 0.1, 0.3, 1.5, 3 or 10 mg/kg every 2 weeks.

Study-wide points: Antigens targeted by the expanded peripheral T cells were not determined.

Produced via immunoSEQ multiplex PCR; TCRdb's table is partial and in-frame only. The table records roughly 20,000 clones, 84% of them present only once. As concerns this clone: Antigen: not known.

V lost 5 bases and J lost 8, with 13 bases in between. Germline CDR1 and CDR2: LNHNV and YYDKDF (reference sequence). This CDR3 spans 13 amino acids. J is TRBJ2-1 and V is TRBV15; D possibly uses TRBD1 or TRBD2 (5 bases each). The specimen was CD4+ or CD8+ T cells sorted from blood, collected in a trial of the OX40 agonist ivuxolimab. This receptor was taken from an adult with an advanced solid tumor such as melanoma, head and neck, liver or kidney cancer. CDR3 DNA sequence: TGTGCCACCAGCCGGGACCAACGGGATGAGCAGTTCTTC. Encoded protein: CATSRDQRDEQFF.